This T cell receptor (beta chain) was profiled in a study of CD8 T cells in ankylosing spondylitis. A quantitative 5'-RACE method, one with molecular barcodes, was used to make TCR beta libraries. TCRdb used MiXCR to reprocess the 5' RACE reads, holding one entry per CDR3 protein. The table lists over 450,000 distinct CDR3 sequences, over 9.5% of them singletons. Study results and caveats: Reportedly, significant enrichment of disease-linked clones occurred in matched ankylosing spondylitis synovial fluid. For ankylosing spondylitis blood, a TCR beta motif of under ten highly homologous variants appeared characteristic. Peripheral blood held disease-linked clones only at relatively low frequency, and these were CD8+.

V was pared by 0 bases and J by 5 bases, with 3 bases of the junction left unmatched. From germline, CDR1 is SGDLS and CDR2 YYNGEE. The CDR3 is 15 residues long. Concerning this clonotype: Antigen specificity is unknown.

The clonotype was recovered from a male donor with ankylosing spondylitis. Source material: blood, either unsorted or a sorted T cell fraction (not recorded which). The chain couples TRBV9 to TRBJ2-1, with 9 bases matching TRBD2. This chain's CDR3 is CASSVVAGAHNEQFF. The CDR3 DNA sequence: TGTGCCAGCAGCGTAGTAGCGGGAGCCCACAATGAGCAGTTCTTC.